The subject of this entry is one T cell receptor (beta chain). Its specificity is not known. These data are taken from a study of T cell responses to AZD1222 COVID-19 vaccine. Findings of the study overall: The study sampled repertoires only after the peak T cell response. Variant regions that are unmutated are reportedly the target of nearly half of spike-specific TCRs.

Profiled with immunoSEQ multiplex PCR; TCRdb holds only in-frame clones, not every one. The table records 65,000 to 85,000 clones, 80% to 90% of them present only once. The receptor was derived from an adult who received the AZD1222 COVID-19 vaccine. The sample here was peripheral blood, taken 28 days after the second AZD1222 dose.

The CDR3 spells CASSRTGVETQYF. CDR3 bases: TGTGCCAGCAGCCGAACAGGGGTTGAGACCCAGTACTTC. The chain carries TRBV7-9 and TRBJ2-5; 7 nucleotides line up with TRBD1. This CDR3 comprises 13 residues. The V gene's germline CDR1 is SEHNR and CDR2 FQNEAQ (reference sequence). Unmatched junction bases numbered 5, after V lost 5 bases and J lost 5 bases.